Listed below are T cell receptor beta chains from one sample, sequenced in a study of CD8+CD57+ T cells in acquired aplastic anemia. TCRdb re-called the reads through MiXCR, storing one row per CDR3 protein. There are 180,000 or so distinct CDR3 sequences in the sample; roughly 65% occur only once, and about two fifths lies in the top ten. What was sequenced was sorted CD4+, CD8+, or CD8+CD57+ T cells (not recorded which) from PBMCs. The receptors derive from a human donor with aplastic anemia. Each CDR3 is given with its conserved first and last residue. A D gene is named only where the DNA matches it firmly. Size is omitted from some rows. Given values are once, few, many or a class for expanded clones.

V,size,D,J,CDR3,DNA
TRBV24-1,NA,TRBD2,TRBJ2-5,CATSDLRGGQETQYF,TGTGCCACCAGTGATTTGCGGGGGGGCCAAGAGACCCAGTACTTC
TRBV5-1,NA,TRBD1,TRBJ1-4,CASSLGQGYEKLFF,TGCGCCAGCAGCTTGGGACAGGGATATGAAAAACTGTTTTTT
TRBV29-1,many,NA,TRBJ2-7,CSVEQSTYEQYF,TGCAGCGTAGAGCAGTCCACCTACGAGCAGTACTTC
TRBV7-9,NA,NA,TRBJ1-2,CASSSEGTNYGYTF,TGTGCCAGCAGCTCGGAAGGGACCAACTATGGCTACACCTTC
TRBV5-1,NA,TRBD1,TRBJ2-5,CASSLGTGIETQYF,TGCGCCAGCAGCTTGGGGACAGGGATAGAGACCCAGTACTTC
TRBV11-3,NA,NA,TRBJ1-2,CASSPGGNHGYTF,TGTGCCAGCAGCCCCGGGGGTAATCATGGCTACACCTTC
TRBV20-1,NA,NA,TRBJ2-3,CSARGVAPTDTQYF,TGCAGTGCTCGAGGTGTGGCTCCCACAGATACGCAGTATTTT
TRBV2,many,TRBD1,TRBJ1-1,CASIDIGQGGETEAFF,TGTGCCAGCATCGATATTGGACAGGGCGGGGAAACTGAAGCTTTCTTT
TRBV7-2,few,NA,TRBJ1-4,CASSNGRGREKLFF,TGTGCCAGCAGCAACGGGCGGGGACGGGAAAAACTGTTTTTT
TRBV20-1,NA,TRBD2,TRBJ2-3,CSARHGLADNTDTQYF,TGCAGTGCTCGGCACGGACTAGCGGACAACACAGATACGCAGTATTTT
TRBV7-2,few,NA,TRBJ2-7,CASSLGVHLYEQYF,TGTGCCAGCAGCTTAGGGGTCCACCTCTACGAGCAGTACTTC
TRBV19,NA,NA,TRBJ2-2,CASTLGELFF,TGTGCCAGTACCCTCGGGGAGCTGTTTTTT
TRBV6-5,many,TRBD1,TRBJ2-7,CASRVGQGRYEQYF,TGTGCCAGCAGAGTCGGACAGGGCAGGTACGAGCAGTACTTC
TRBV12-3/TRBV12-4,many,NA,TRBJ1-2,CASSAGTPSYGYTF,TGTGCCAGCAGTGCCGGGACACCCTCCTATGGCTACACCTTC
TRBV9,many,NA,TRBJ1-2,CASSVALAEGYGYTF,TGTGCCAGCAGCGTAGCTTTGGCAGAGGGGTATGGCTACACCTTC
TRBV6-5,NA,NA,TRBJ2-7,CASNRSGGQTYEQYF,TGTGCCAGCAATAGGTCAGGCGGACAGACCTACGAGCAGTACTTC
TRBV27,NA,NA,TRBJ1-2,CASRETELYGYTF,TGTGCCAGCAGAGAGACAGAGCTCTATGGCTACACCTTC
TRBV2,NA,NA,TRBJ1-3,CASSTRQLGGNTIYF,TGTGCCAGCAGCACTAGGCAGCTGGGGGGAAACACAATATATTTT
TRBV19,NA,NA,TRBJ1-6,CASSMGETEGSPLHF,TGTGCCAGTAGTATGGGTGAAACGGAGGGTTCACCCCTCCACTTT
TRBV5-6,many,NA,TRBJ1-5,CASSLVSNQPQHF,TGTGCCAGCAGCTTGGTCAGCAATCAGCCCCAGCATTTT
TRBV4-3,NA,TRBD1,TRBJ1-2,CASSPGTGSYGYTF,TGCGCCAGCAGCCCTGGGACAGGTTCTTATGGCTACACCTTC
TRBV20-1,many,TRBD1,TRBJ2-7,CSALVDRGPYEQYF,TGCAGTGCCCTCGTGGACAGGGGGCCCTACGAGCAGTACTTC
TRBV11-1,NA,NA,TRBJ1-6,CASSRTGRPGVYNSPLHF,TGTGCCAGCAGCAGAACGGGACGCCCGGGGGTCTATAATTCACCCCTCCACTTT
TRBV5-4,many,NA,TRBJ1-3,CASSQAIGYHSGNTIYF,TGTGCCAGCAGCCAAGCGATTGGGTATCACTCTGGAAACACCATATATTTT
TRBV19,NA,TRBD1,TRBJ1-2,CASSIATTGYGYTF,TGTGCCAGTAGTATAGCTACGACAGGGTATGGCTACACCTTC
TRBV12-3/TRBV12-4,once,NA,TRBJ1-2,CASSLSGQFYGYTF,TGTGCCAGCAGTTTGAGCGGCCAATTCTATGGCTACACCTTC
TRBV2,few,NA,TRBJ2-7,CASSVSFYEQYF,TGTGCCAGCAGTGTGAGTTTCTACGAGCAGTACTTC
TRBV20-1,NA,TRBD1,TRBJ2-2,CSASGTEGTGELFF,TGCAGTGCTAGTGGGACAGAGGGCACCGGGGAGCTGTTTTTT
TRBV25-1,NA,TRBD1,TRBJ2-7,CASTFTTGGRDSYEQYF,TGTGCCAGCACCTTCACAACAGGGGGCCGGGATTCCTACGAGCAGTACTTC
TRBV2,many,NA,TRBJ1-2,CATLDYGYTF,TGTGCCACCCTTGACTATGGCTACACCTTC
TRBV7-2,NA,NA,TRBJ2-7,CASSLGVGRNYEQYF,TGTGCCAGCAGCTTAGGAGTCGGCAGGAATTACGAGCAGTACTTC
TRBV19,few,NA,TRBJ1-5,CASSKQGRHEHF,TGTGCCAGTAGTAAGCAGGGGAGGCACGAGCATTTT
TRBV30,few,TRBD1,TRBJ1-2,CAWSPGQGYYGYTF,TGTGCCTGGAGTCCCGGACAGGGCTATTATGGCTACACCTTC
TRBV5-1,NA,TRBD1,TRBJ2-7,CASSDRQGAHEQYF,TGCGCCAGCAGCGACCGACAGGGTGCCCACGAGCAGTACTTC
TRBV20-1,once,NA,TRBJ1-4,CSARQGVGEKLFF,TGCAGTGCTAGACAGGGAGTAGGTGAAAAACTGTTTTTT
TRBV20-1,NA,TRBD2,TRBJ2-3,CSARVFGLAASTDTQYF,TGCAGTGCTAGGGTCTTCGGCCTAGCGGCTAGCACAGATACGCAGTATTTT
TRBV7-9,few,NA,TRBJ2-1,CASSLGQPGDEQFF,TGTGCCAGCAGCTTAGGACAGCCGGGGGATGAGCAGTTCTTC
TRBV29-1,NA,NA,TRBJ1-5,CSVGQDSNQPQHF,TGCAGCGTTGGGCAGGATAGCAATCAGCCCCAGCATTTT